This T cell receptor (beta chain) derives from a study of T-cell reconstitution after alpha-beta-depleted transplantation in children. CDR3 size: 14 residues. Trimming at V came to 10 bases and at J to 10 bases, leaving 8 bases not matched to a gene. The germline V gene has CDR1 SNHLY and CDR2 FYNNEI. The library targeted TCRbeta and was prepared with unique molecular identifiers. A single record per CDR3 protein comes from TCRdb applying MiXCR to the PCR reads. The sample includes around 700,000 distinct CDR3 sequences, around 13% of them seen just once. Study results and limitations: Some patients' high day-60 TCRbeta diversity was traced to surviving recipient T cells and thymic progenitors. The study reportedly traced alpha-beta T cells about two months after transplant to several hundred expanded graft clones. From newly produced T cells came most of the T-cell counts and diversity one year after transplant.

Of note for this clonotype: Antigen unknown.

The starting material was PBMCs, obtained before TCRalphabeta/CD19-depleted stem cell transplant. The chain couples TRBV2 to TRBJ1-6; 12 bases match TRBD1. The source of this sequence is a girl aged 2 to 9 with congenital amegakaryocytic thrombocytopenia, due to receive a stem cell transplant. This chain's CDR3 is CATKEGTGGSPLHF. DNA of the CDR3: TGTGCCACTAAAGAGGGGACAGGGGGCTCACCCCTCCACTTT.